Below are 26 T cell receptor beta chains sequenced from a single sample in a study of T cell repertoires in cytomegalovirus infection. TCRdb analysed the reads with MiXCR anew, one entry per CDR3 protein. The repertoire holds more than 85,000 distinct CDR3 sequences, with under 25% as singletons. Sequenced: CD8+ T cells from PBMCs. The receptor source for this set is a human donor in good health (CMV status not recorded). Some clones in this sample may be carry-over from other donors' samples.

This clonotype was seen only a few times. CDR3: CASSFGTSNEQFF. Written as DNA, the CDR3 is TGTGCCAGCAGTTTTGGGACTAGTAATGAGCAGTTCTTC. The chain carries TRBV12-3 or TRBV12-4 and TRBJ2-1; TRBD2 matches at 8 bases. The CDR3 length is 13 residues. The junction had 2 bases not matched to a gene; V was cut back by 3 bases and J by 7 bases.

V is TRBV27 and J is TRBJ2-3, with 15 bases identical to TRBD2. Germline-derived CDR1 and CDR2 are MNHEY and SMNVEV (reference sequence). The V and J ends lost 5 bases and 6 bases, in that order; junction bases with no gene match: 6. This CDR3 spans 16 amino acids. The DNA of the CDR3 is TGTGCCAGCAGTCCAGGACTAGCGGGGGGGCGGGATACGCAGTATTTT. It specifies CASSPGLAGGRDTQYF.

This clonotype was recorded many times. This chain joins TRBV27 and TRBJ2-1; 9 nucleotides align to TRBD2. Losses at the gene ends were 2 bases for V and 6 bases for J; bases not matched to a gene: 2. This CDR3 region has 14 residues. Germline V gives CDR1 MNHEY, CDR2 SMNVEV (reference sequence). CDR3 nucleotides: TGTGCCAGCAGTTTAAGCGGGGGGACCAATGAGCAGTTCTTC. It yields the protein CASSLSGGTNEQFF.

The chain combines TRBV7-9 with TRBJ2-3; no clear D gene. Germline V gives CDR1 SEHNR, CDR2 FQNEAQ (reference sequence). Trimming cost V 4 bases and J 6 bases, with 5 bases left between them. This CDR3 contains 11 residues. This CDR3 reads CASSSPDTQYF. The CDR3 DNA reads as TGTGCCAGCAGCTCTCCCGATACGCAGTATTTT.

This chain uses TRBV19 with TRBJ1-2, with 7 bases matching TRBD1. Germline trimming cut 6 bases from V and 8 bases from J; bases unmatched to any gene: 15. The CDR3 contains 15 residues. CDR1 is LNHDA and CDR2 is SQIVND in the germline V gene (reference sequence). CDR3 in DNA: TGTGCCAGTAGCCTAGTGGCACAGGGGACGGCCGGCTACACCTTC. Its protein product is CASSLVAQGTAGYTF. The whole variable domain, filled in from reference TRBV19 and TRBJ1-2, reads DGGITQSPKYLFRKEGQNVTLSCEQNLNHDAMYWYRQDPGQGLRLIYYSQIVNDFQKGDIAEGYSVSREKKESFPLTVTSAQKNPTAFYLCASSLVAQGTAGYTFGSGTRLTVV.

This clonotype was seen more than once but under ten times. The genes are TRBV28 and TRBJ1-1; D is possibly TRBD1 (6 bases). The CDR3 length is 14 residues. V lost 3 bases, J lost 4 bases, and 12 bases lay in between. Germline V gene data show CDR1 as MDHEN and CDR2 as SYDVKM. For the CDR3, the DNA is TGTGCCAGCAGTTTGGGGGCGCGAGGCACTGAAGCTTTCTTT. It translates to CASSLGARGTEAFF.

About this clonotype: The junction and the germline gene differ at one end; a read error may be behind it. The rearrangement links TRBV5-6 to TRBJ2-1; D might be TRBD2 (6 bases). Germline CDR1 and CDR2: SGHDT and YYEEEE. The CDR3 has 13 residues. The CDR3 loop is CASSLGGGNEQSF. In DNA, the CDR3 is TGTGCCAGCAGCTTGGGGGGAGGCAATGAGCAGTCCTTC.

This chain connects TRBV29-1 to TRBJ2-7; D tentatively reads TRBD1 or TRBD2 (6 bases each). The germline V gene has CDR1 SQVTM and CDR2 ANQGSEA. There are 11 residues in the CDR3. Trimming stripped 5 bases from V and 3 bases from J, with 8 bases between. CDR3 sequence (DNA): TGCAGCGTTAGGGGGGACTACGAGCAGTACTTC. This translates into CSVRGDYEQYF.

The chain employs TRBV25-1 and TRBJ1-2, with 7 bases that match TRBD1. Germline trimming cut 8 bases from V and 4 bases from J; bases unmatched to any gene: 4. This CDR3 has 12 amino acids. Germline values: CDR1 MGHDK, CDR2 SYGVNS. CDR3 nucleotide sequence: TGTGCCAGCTACAGGGGTAGCTATGGCTACACCTTC. This translates into CASYRGSYGYTF.

This clonotype was seen ten or more times. The V call is TRBV10-3, the J call TRBJ2-1; tentative D call: TRBD2 (7 bases). Trimming removed 11 bases from V and 2 bases from J, with 22 bases in between. Per the germline V gene, CDR1 is ENHRY and CDR2 is SYGVKD. The CDR3 has 16 residues. The CDR3 region is CAGSRGGEGAYNEQFF. CDR3 bases: TGTGCCGGCTCAAGGGGGGGAGAGGGCGCCTACAATGAGCAGTTCTTC.

The chain is built from TRBV6-6 and TRBJ1-3, with D uncertain. Between the trimmed V and J ends, which lost 2 bases and 0 bases, there was a span of 11 bases. This CDR3 spans 16 amino acids. Germline loops: CDR1 MNHNY, CDR2 SVGAGI (reference sequence). The CDR3 DNA sequence: TGTGCCAGCAGTTACCCGGAGGGTACCTCTGGAAACACCATATATTTT. Protein: CASSYPEGTSGNTIYF.

This clonotype was recorded a few times. The rearrangement uses TRBV27 and TRBJ2-7; no definite D call. Trimming pared 7 bases from V and 2 bases from J, leaving 15 bases between. Germline loops: CDR1 MNHEY, CDR2 SMNVEV (reference sequence). CDR3 length: 14 amino acids. CDR3: CASKGGGSAYEQYF. CDR3 sequence (DNA): TGTGCCAGCAAAGGTGGTGGCTCAGCCTACGAGCAGTACTTC.

This clonotype is medium-sized by share. This sequence joins TRBV10-3 and TRBJ2-7; the match to TRBD2 covers 11 bases. CDR1 is ENHRY and CDR2 is SYGVKD in the germline V gene. The CDR3 length is 17 residues. V gave up 2 bases and J gave up 3 bases; unmatched junction bases: 9. As DNA, the CDR3 is TGTGCCATCAGTGAGGGGGTAGCGGGAGGGCCTGGCTACGAGCAGTACTTC. Its translation is CAISEGVAGGPGYEQYF.

V and J are TRBV9 and TRBJ2-1; 12 bases align to TRBD2. V dropped 4 bases and J dropped 8; count of bases not matched to a gene: 10. Germline V lookup: CDR1 SGDLS, CDR2 YYNGEE. The CDR3 extends over 16 amino acids. The CDR3 DNA is TGTGCCAGCAGCTCCCCCCTAGCGGGAGGGCCTCATGAGCAGTTCTTC. It specifies CASSSPLAGGPHEQFF.

This chain uses TRBV19 with TRBJ2-7; D call uncertain. Germline CDR1 is LNHDA and CDR2 is SQIVND (reference sequence). V was trimmed by 5 bases and J by 5 bases, leaving 16 bases between them. CDR3 size: 14 residues. CDR3 nucleotides: TGTGCCAGTAGTTCCCGCCGAGGAATGAACGAGCAGTACTTC. Protein product: CASSSRRGMNEQYF.

This chain uses TRBV2 with TRBJ2-1; D gene ambiguous. This CDR3 is 15 amino acids long. Deletions cut 4 bases from V and 6 bases from J, with 16 bases between. Per germline, CDR1 SNHLY and CDR2 FYNNEI. CDR3 DNA sequence: TGTGCCAGCAGTGGTAGATTGGGGTCGGGCAATGAGCAGTTCTTC. It translates to CASSGRLGSGNEQFF. Full variable domain (missing parts from reference TRBV2 and TRBJ2-1): EPEVTQTPSHQVTQMGQEVILRCVPISNHLYFYWYRQILGQKVEFLVSFYNNEISEKSEIFDDQFSVERPDGSNFTLKIRSTKLEDSAMYFCASSGRLGSGNEQFFGPGTRLTVL.

The genes are TRBV10-3 and TRBJ2-3; D tentatively reads TRBD1 or TRBD2 (5 bases each). This CDR3 is 13 amino acids long. Trimming cost V 6 bases and J 1 base, with 8 bases left between them. Germline V CDR1 and CDR2: ENHRY, SYGVKD. The DNA for the CDR3 is TGTGCCATCAGCCGGGACCGCACAGATACGCAGTATTTT. Translating gives CAISRDRTDTQYF.

This clonotype was counted between two and nine times. CDR3 sequence reads: CASSPGGDEQFF. The CDR3 DNA is TGTGCCAGCAGCCCCGGCGGGGATGAGCAGTTCTTC. The chain uses TRBV7-3 and TRBJ2-1, with D perhaps matching TRBD2 (6 bases). V lost 5 bases to trimming and J lost 8 bases, with 10 bases between them. This CDR3 spans 12 amino acids. Looked up from germline, CDR1 is SGHTA and CDR2 is FQGTGA.

This clonotype has ten or more counts. The V and J genes are TRBV7-2 and TRBJ2-2; TRBD2 might be the D (6 bases). Germline lookup yields CDR1 SGHTA and CDR2 FQGNSA. This CDR3 is 13 amino acids long. V was cut by 9 bases and J by 1 base, with 9 bases left in between. CDR3 DNA sequence: TGTGCCAGTCGGGACTGGAACACCGGGGAGCTGTTTTTT. Protein: CASRDWNTGELFF.

This clonotype was seen more than once but under ten times. The chain carries TRBV27 and TRBJ2-2, with 8 positions matching TRBD2. Germline values: CDR1 MNHEY, CDR2 SMNVEV (reference sequence). The CDR3 runs to 16 residues. With V trimmed by 5 bases and J by 10 bases, 15 bases remained unmatched. In DNA form, the CDR3 reads TGTGCCAGCAGTCCCACCGGTGAGCGGGAGATCGTGGAGCTGTTTTTT. Translating gives CASSPTGEREIVELFF.

This clonotype has ten or more counts. The chain links TRBV6-6 to TRBJ1-5; 12 bases line up with TRBD1. From germline, CDR1 is MNHNY and CDR2 SVGAGI (reference sequence). The trim removed 8 bases at V and 7 bases at J, leaving 15 bases unmatched. There are 17 residues in the CDR3. CDR3 region: CASRDLTGTGGLQPQHF. The CDR3, as DNA: TGTGCCAGCCGCGACCTGACCGGGACAGGGGGCTTACAGCCCCAGCATTTT.

This clonotype has ten or more counts. The J gene is TRBJ2-1, the V gene TRBV4-1, with 10 bases matching TRBD2. Germline values: CDR1 MGHRA, CDR2 YSYEKL. This CDR3 spans 17 amino acids. Trimming removed 4 bases from V and 0 bases from J; junction bases left unmatched: 6. Written as DNA, the CDR3 is TGCGCCAGCAGCCGAGGACTAGCGGTAGACTCCTACAATGAGCAGTTCTTC. Amino acids: CASSRGLAVDSYNEQFF.

This clonotype ranks as medium-sized. The chain carries TRBV7-9 and TRBJ2-1, with 9 bases identical to TRBD2. V lost 5 bases, J lost 7 bases, and 18 bases stayed unmatched. This CDR3 contains 18 residues. From germline, CDR1 is SEHNR and CDR2 FQNEAQ (reference sequence). The CDR3 region has the DNA TGTGCCAGCAGCGATAATATATTAACTAGCGGGTCCGGTAATGAGCAGTTCTTC. It yields the protein CASSDNILTSGSGNEQFF.

This clonotype was seen a handful of times. The chain's CDR3 is CASQAGASNQPQHF. The CDR3 region has the DNA TGTGCCAGCCAGGCGGGGGCAAGCAATCAGCCCCAGCATTTT. The chain recombines TRBV7-2 with TRBJ1-5; D perhaps matches TRBD1 (6 bases). V lost 8 bases, J lost 1 base, and 12 bases lay in between. The CDR3 is 14 residues long. CDR1 is SGHTA and CDR2 is FQGNSA in the germline V gene.

The chain joins TRBV20-1 to TRBJ2-7, with 7 positions matching TRBD1. Germline assignment: CDR1 DFQATT and CDR2 SNEGSKA (reference sequence). J was trimmed by 3 bases and V by 3 bases; bases with no gene match: 8. The CDR3 is 14 residues long. The CDR3, as DNA: TGCAGTGCTAGTGTCGGGGACAGCCACTACGAGCAGTACTTC. Its translation: CSASVGDSHYEQYF.

This clonotype was picked up many times. CDR3 protein: CASSPRDRAERHSYNEQFF. DNA for the CDR3: TGCGCCAGCAGTCCCCGGGACAGGGCCGAGCGTCACTCCTACAATGAGCAGTTCTTC. The genes are TRBV23-1 and TRBJ2-1; TRBD1 matches 9 bases. TRBV23-1 is an ORF, with its function uncertain. V dropped 4 bases and J dropped 0; count of bases not matched to a gene: 13. The CDR3 sequence is 19 residues long.